Judged by abundance, the clone carrying this TCR beta chain is large (0.1 to 1%). The antigen is unknown. This sample was taken from a study of neoadjuvant anti-PD-1 for oral cavity cancer. Method: immunoSEQ multiplex PCR; TCRdb's copy keeps in-frame clones and lacks some. Here the sample spans 7,000 to 8,000 clones, nearly 55% being singletons. The CDR3 length is 14 residues. With 0 bases clipped from V and 7 bases from J, the junction kept 6 bases outside the gene matches. From germline, CDR1 is SGHNT and CDR2 YYREEE (reference sequence). General study points: Post-treatment tumors with larger preexisting clones showed more shrinkage.

The gene calls are TRBV5-4 and TRBJ2-5; 7 bases line up with TRBD1. This clonotype was sampled from a person aged 35-80 years with oral cavity squamous cell carcinoma. Sequenced material: tumor tissue, taken before nivolumab (anti-PD-1) treatment. CDR3 protein: CASSLAGQVGTQYF. CDR3 in DNA: TGTGCCAGCAGCTTGGCAGGACAGGTTGGGACCCAGTACTTC.